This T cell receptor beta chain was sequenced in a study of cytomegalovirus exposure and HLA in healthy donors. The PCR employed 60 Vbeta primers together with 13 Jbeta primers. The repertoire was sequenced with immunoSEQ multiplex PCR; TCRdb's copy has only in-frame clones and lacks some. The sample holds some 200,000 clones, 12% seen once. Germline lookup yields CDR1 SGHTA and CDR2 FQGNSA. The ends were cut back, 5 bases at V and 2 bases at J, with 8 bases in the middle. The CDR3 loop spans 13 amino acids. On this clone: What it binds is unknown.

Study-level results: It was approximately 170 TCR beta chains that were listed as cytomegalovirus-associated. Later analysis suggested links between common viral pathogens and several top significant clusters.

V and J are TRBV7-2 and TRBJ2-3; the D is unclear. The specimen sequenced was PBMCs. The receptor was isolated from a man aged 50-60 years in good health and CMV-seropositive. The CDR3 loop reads CASSVTATDTQYF. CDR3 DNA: TGTGCCAGCAGCGTTACAGCCACAGATACGCAGTATTTT. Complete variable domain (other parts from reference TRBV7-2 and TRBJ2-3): GAGVSQSPSNKVTEKGKDVELRCDPISGHTALYWYRQSLGQGLEFLIYFQGNSAPDKSGLPSDRFSAERTGGSVSTLTIQRTQQEDSAVYLCASSVTATDTQYFGPGTRLTVL.